A single sample gave rise to the 24 T cell receptor beta chains below, sequenced in a study of OX40 agonist ivuxolimab in advanced cancers. The library came from the immunoSEQ multiplex PCR assay. The immuneACCESS repertoire file appears here via TCRdb, limited to in-frame rearrangements. These files lack a portion of the clones; in checked studies, under half of the deficit traces to unresolved V genes, and the cause of the others is not known. For this sample the table gives roughly 38,000 clones, of which 70% to 85% were detected only once. Jointly, the top ten make up approximately 1.8% of the sample. The source was CD4+ or CD8+ T cells sorted from blood, collected in a trial of the OX40 agonist ivuxolimab. Receptors were obtained from an adult with an advanced solid tumor such as melanoma, head and neck, liver or kidney cancer.

This clone has a single count. The rearrangement links TRBV15 to TRBJ1-2; D gene unclear. The CDR3 consists of 14 residues. Trimming pared 0 bases from V and 4 bases from J, leaving 9 bases between. Germline CDR1 LNHNV, CDR2 YYDKDF (reference sequence). The CDR3 sequence: CATSRDYGSYGYTF. In nucleotides, the CDR3 is TGTGCCACCAGCAGAGATTACGGTTCCTATGGCTACACCTTC.

This sequence joins TRBV30 and TRBJ2-1; D not resolved. Germline values: CDR1 GTSNPN, CDR2 SVGIG (reference sequence). The CDR3 sequence is 15 residues long. V lost 0 bases and J 2 bases, leaving 11 bases between the germline ends. CDR3 sequence (DNA): TGTGCCTGGAGTGTTGGAGCAACACCCTACAATGAGCAGTTCTTC. It specifies CAWSVGATPYNEQFF.

V gene TRBV19 combines with J gene TRBJ1-2, with D uncertain. V was cut by 7 bases and J by 2 bases, with 23 bases left in between. The CDR3 length is 17 residues. CDR1 is LNHDA, CDR2 SQIVND, per germline (reference sequence). CDR3: CASTPLVADLFNYGYTF. CDR3 coding DNA: TGTGCCAGTACCCCCCTGGTGGCAGATCTATTCAACTATGGCTACACCTTC.

The genes are TRBV6-6 and TRBJ1-1; the D gene is possibly TRBD1 (6 bases). V dropped 2 bases and J dropped 9 bases, with 19 bases sitting between them. Germline V gene sequence: CDR1 MNHNY, CDR2 SVGAGI (reference sequence). This CDR3 is built from 15 residues. The CDR3, as DNA: TGTGCCAGCAGTTACCCATCGGACAGCCGAGGTAAAGCTTTCTTT. The encoded protein is CASSYPSDSRGKAFF.

The chain recombines TRBV29-1 with TRBJ2-6; D gene unclear. The V gene's germline CDR1 is SQVTM and CDR2 ANQGSEA. The CDR3 runs to 13 residues. Trimming took off 5 bases at V and 0 bases at J, with 5 bases between the two ends. The CDR3 DNA sequence: TGCAGCGTTTCAATCTCTGGGGCCAACGTCCTGACTTTC. Protein sequence: CSVSISGANVLTF.

DNA of the CDR3: TGTGCCAGCAGCAGGGGACAGAGAAAGCAAGAGACCCAGTACTTC. Amino acids: CASSRGQRKQETQYF. This sequence joins TRBV21-1 and TRBJ2-5; the D segment call TRBD1 is taken from the table without a DNA check. TRBV21-1 is a listed pseudogene. The CDR3 covers 15 residues.

The V call is TRBV7-8, the J call TRBJ1-1; D is unclear. V was shortened by 1 base and J by 0 bases, with 6 bases between the two germline ends. In germline, CDR1 is SGHVS, CDR2 FQNEAQ. The CDR3 is 14 amino acids. CDR3 coding DNA: TGTGCCAGCAGCTTAGGGGTTTTGAACACTGAAGCTTTCTTT. Its protein is CASSLGVLNTEAFF.

The J gene is TRBJ1-2, the V gene TRBV7-2; no firm D call. Germline loops: CDR1 SGHTA, CDR2 FQGNSA. V lost 5 bases, J lost 7 bases, and 23 bases lay in between. The CDR3 has 16 amino acids. CDR3 region: CASSPQIEVLSGGYTF. DNA of the CDR3: TGTGCCAGCAGCCCCCAAATAGAGGTCCTCTCCGGTGGCTACACCTTC.

The chain has TRBV7-2 and TRBJ1-5; D is undetermined. Germline V gene sequence: CDR1 SGHTA, CDR2 FQGNSA. The CDR3 loop spans 12 amino acids. The germline V and J ends were trimmed by 6 bases and 9 bases, with 12 bases remaining between them. CDR3 sequence: CASSQDQRPQHF. The CDR3 DNA sequence: TGTGCCAGCAGTCAAGACCAGAGGCCCCAGCATTTT.

V usage is TRBV7-2 and J usage is TRBJ2-5; maybe TRBD2 (5 bases). The DNA matches TRBJ2-7 better at its end, which makes the J call doubtful. The length of the CDR3 is 15 residues. Germline CDR1 and CDR2: SGHTA and FQGNSA. The CDR3 here is CASSPSLVGTYEQYF. The CDR3 DNA reads TGTGCCAGCAGCCCTAGCCTTGTGGGTACCTACGAGCAGTACTTC.

This sequence joins TRBV18 and TRBJ2-2, with TRBD2 matching over 7 bases. The V segment lost 6 bases and the J segment 6 bases; nucleotides outside the gene matches: 4. The CDR3 has 13 amino acids. The germline V gene has CDR1 KGHSH and CDR2 LQKENI. The CDR3 nucleotides read TGTGCCAGCTCCGGGACTATTTCCGGGGAGCTGTTTTTT. Translation: CASSGTISGELFF.

The chain carries TRBV5-5 and TRBJ2-1, with TRBD1 identical over 9 bases. The CDR3 loop spans 15 amino acids. The junction had 5 bases not matched to a gene; V was cut back by 5 bases and J by 2 bases. From germline, CDR1 is SGHKS and CDR2 YYEKEE (reference sequence). CDR3 amino acids: CASRHGTGTYNEQFF. CDR3 nucleotide sequence: TGTGCCAGCAGACACGGGACAGGGACCTACAATGAGCAGTTCTTC.

The chain joins TRBV14 to TRBJ1-2, with D hard to call. The CDR3 is made up of 15 amino acids. Trimming removed 4 bases from V and 7 bases from J, with 19 bases in between. The germline V gene encodes CDR1 SGHDN and CDR2 FVKESK. CDR3 protein: CASSLVSAGISGYTF. Written as DNA, the CDR3 is TGTGCCAGCAGCCTCGTATCCGCGGGGATATCTGGCTACACCTTC.

The V call is TRBV9, the J call TRBJ1-3; D is unclear. The CDR3 covers 19 residues. Germline V CDR1 and CDR2: SGDLS, YYNGEE. The V gene lost 4 bases and the J gene lost 1 base, with 24 bases spanning the gap. The CDR3 protein is CASSWADRPGGVSGNTIYF. CDR3 sequence (DNA): TGTGCCAGCAGCTGGGCTGATAGGCCAGGAGGAGTTTCTGGAAACACCATATATTTT. Together with reference TRBV9 and TRBJ1-3, the CDR3 gives the full variable domain: DSGVTQTPKHLITATGQRVTLRCSPRSGDLSVYWYQQSLDQGLQFLIQYYNGEERAKGNILERFSAQQFPDLHSELNLSSLELGDSALYFCASSWADRPGGVSGNTIYFGEGSWLTVV.

The V and J genes are TRBV7-6 and TRBJ2-5, with 8 bases identical to TRBD2. This CDR3 is 14 amino acids long. V was clipped by 5 bases and J by 7 bases; unmatched bases: 9. The germline V gene has CDR1 SGHVS and CDR2 FNYEAQ. The CDR3 nucleotides read TGTGCCAGCAGCCAGGGACTAGTGGAGGGGACCCAGTACTTC. It is translated as CASSQGLVEGTQYF.

V is TRBV18 and J is TRBJ2-3; D unresolved. V was shortened by 2 bases and J by 2 bases, with 5 bases between the two germline ends. CDR1 and CDR2 (germline): KGHSH, LQKENI. The length of the CDR3 is 13 residues. The CDR3 nucleotides read TGTGCCAGCTCACCAGGAGACACAGATACGCAGTATTTT. It encodes CASSPGDTDTQYF.

The chain has TRBV30 and TRBJ1-6; D not resolved. In germline, CDR1 is GTSNPN, CDR2 SVGIG (reference sequence). V lost 4 bases, J lost 7 bases, and 17 bases lay in between. There are 15 residues in the CDR3. CDR3 in DNA: TGTGCCTGGACTTCGGAGAGGGTGGGAAATTCACCCCTCCACTTT. Its translation: CAWTSERVGNSPLHF.

This clone has more than one count but fewer than ten. This rearrangement joins TRBV5-1 to TRBJ2-1; TRBD2 matches 13 bases. J lost 9 bases, V lost 1 base, and 7 bases had no gene match. Germline CDR1 is SGHRS and CDR2 is YFSETQ. This CDR3 comprises 16 residues. CDR3 sequence reads: CASSLSTSGGAGEQFF. The DNA for the CDR3 is TGCGCCAGCAGCTTGTCAACTAGCGGGGGGGCCGGTGAGCAGTTCTTC.

This clone showed up just once. The chain joins TRBV9 to TRBJ1-1, with a possible D match to TRBD1 (6 bases). Germline V lookup: CDR1 SGDLS, CDR2 YYNGEE. CDR3 length: 14 amino acids. With 3 bases removed from V and 0 bases from J, the gap between germline ends came to 9 bases. The CDR3 bases are TGTGCCAGCAGCGGGGGACACCTGAACACTGAAGCTTTCTTT. The encoded protein is CASSGGHLNTEAFF.

This chain links TRBV19 with TRBJ1-5; D may be TRBD1 (5 bases). The germline CDR1 and CDR2 sequences are LNHDA and SQIVND (reference sequence). The CDR3 spans 16 residues. The V end lost 1 base, the J end lost 4 bases, and 14 bases lay between the germline ends. The CDR3: CASSIVGGQGNQPQHF. The CDR3, as DNA: TGTGCCAGTAGTATAGTGGGTGGGCAGGGAAATCAGCCCCAGCATTTT.

The V gene is TRBV7-6, the J gene TRBJ1-3; D not resolved. Looked up from germline, CDR1 is SGHVS and CDR2 is FNYEAQ. This CDR3 comprises 16 residues. V lost 4 bases, J lost 4 bases, and 17 bases lay in between. The CDR3 protein is CASSSTAKMAGNTIYF. CDR3 nucleotide sequence: TGTGCCAGCAGCTCGACGGCTAAGATGGCGGGAAACACCATATATTTT.

The chain carries TRBV7-3 and TRBJ2-6; possibly TRBD2 for D (6 bases). The V gene's germline CDR1 is SGHTA and CDR2 FQGTGA. The CDR3 runs 17 residues. Deletions cut 5 bases from V and 2 bases from J, with 16 bases between. This chain's CDR3 is CASSPVGGSTGANVLTF. In DNA form, the CDR3 reads TGTGCCAGCAGCCCAGTGGGGGGATCAACTGGGGCCAACGTCCTGACTTTC. Full variable domain (rest looked up from reference TRBV7-3 and TRBJ2-6): GAGVSQTPSNKVTEKGKYVELRCDPISGHTALYWYRQSLGQGPEFLIYFQGTGAADDSGLPNDRFFAVRPEGSVSTLKIQRTERGDSAVYLCASSPVGGSTGANVLTFGAGSRLTVL.

The V and J genes are TRBV10-3 and TRBJ1-4; the D is unclear. Trimming left V 5 bases short and J 2 bases short, with 6 bases between. This CDR3 is 13 amino acids long. CDR1 is ENHRY, CDR2 SYGVKD, per germline. The CDR3 coding sequence is TGTGCCATCAGTCCCTCCACTAATGAAAAACTGTTTTTT. Its translation is CAISPSTNEKLFF.

The genes are TRBV18 and TRBJ2-1, with D unresolved. Germline CDR1 is KGHSH and CDR2 is LQKENI. The CDR3 runs 13 residues. V lost 3 bases to trimming and J lost 6 bases, with 9 bases between them. The CDR3, as DNA: TGTGCCAGCTCACCCCTTAGCCTCAATGAGCAGTTCTTC. This encodes CASSPLSLNEQFF.